The sequence of this T cell receptor (beta chain) was determined in a study of blood T cell repertoires in COVID-19. Turning to the study itself: Researchers got acute and convalescent COVID-19 samples from the United States, Italy and Spain. Sources were T cells, B-cell-depleted T cells, or PBMCs; the material itself was cDNA or gDNA.

Methods used by the authors: By means of reference gene primer amplification, nucleated cell counts were estimated. Profiling relied on immunoSEQ multiplex PCR, and the TCRdb table lists in-frame clones only, not all of them. V, J and clone size derive from that table, while D and trimming were established from the DNA sequence. The sample lists 65,000 to 95,000 clones; about 78% were seen once. CDR1 SNHLY and CDR2 FYNNEI come from the germline V gene. Germline trimming cut 3 bases from V and 1 base from J; bases unmatched to any gene: 7. The CDR3 runs to 16 residues. J is TRBJ2-5 and V is TRBV2; 8 positions agree with TRBD2. Sequencing was done on a sample of peripheral blood. This TCR derives from a human donor in a cohort sampled during active COVID-19. CDR3 coding DNA: TGTGCCAGCAGTGACGGTTTGCGGGGGGTCCAAGAGACCCAGTACTTC. Translation: CASSDGLRGVQETQYF.